A single sample is the source of the 6 T cell receptor beta chains below, sequenced in a study of cytomegalovirus exposure and HLA in healthy donors. Amplification used 60 Vbeta primers and 13 Jbeta primers. Assay: immunoSEQ multiplex PCR; the TCRdb copy retains only in-frame clones and omits some. The sample has roughly 100,000 clones; about 81% are singletons. The sequenced material came from PBMCs. The receptors come from a man aged 30 to 39 in good health and CMV-seronegative.

This clone occurred a few times. The chain combines TRBV7-7 with TRBJ2-1, with 10 bases identical to TRBD2. V was pared by 1 base and J by 5 bases, with 5 bases of the junction left unmatched. Germline V gives CDR1 SSHAT, CDR2 FNYEAQ (reference sequence). The CDR3 contains 16 residues. The CDR3 is CASSLGTSGPNNEQFF. CDR3 coding DNA: TGTGCCAGCAGCTTAGGGACTAGCGGACCAAACAATGAGCAGTTCTTC.

The V gene is TRBV28, the J gene TRBJ1-3; D is undetermined. The CDR3 consists of 15 residues. The V gene lost 8 bases and the J gene lost 4 bases, with 18 bases spanning the gap. In germline, CDR1 is MDHEN, CDR2 SYDVKM. In DNA form, the CDR3 reads TGTGCCAGCGAACCATTACGGGAAACCGGAAACACCATATATTTT. Encoded protein: CASEPLRETGNTIYF. Full variable domain (missing parts from reference TRBV28 and TRBJ1-3): DVKVTQSSRYLVKRTGEKVFLECVQDMDHENMFWYRQDPGLGLRLIYFSYDVKMKEKGDIPEGYSVSREKKERFSLILESASTNQTSMYLCASEPLRETGNTIYFGEGSWLTVV.

CDR3 residues: CASSQDPSGTYNEQFF. The CDR3 DNA is TGCGCCAGCAGCCAAGACCCTAGCGGGACCTACAATGAGCAGTTCTTC. The V gene is TRBV4-3, the J gene TRBJ2-1; 9 positions match TRBD2. The CDR3 length is 16 residues. The J segment lost 2 bases and the V segment lost 0 bases, leaving 2 bases of the junction unmatched. Looked up from germline, CDR1 is LGHNA and CDR2 is YSLEER.

As regards this clone: Other nucleotide sequences from this sample produce the same CDR3. The chain employs TRBV10-3 and TRBJ2-7, with TRBD1 matching 8 bases. Germline V CDR1 and CDR2: ENHRY, SYGVKD. V shed 9 bases and J 2 bases; nucleotides not matched to a gene: 6. The CDR3 length is 13 residues. CDR3 residues: CAIKGQGTYEQYF. DNA of the CDR3: TGTGCCATTAAAGGACAGGGTACCTACGAGCAGTACTTC.

The rearrangement links TRBV30 to TRBJ2-3; 8 bases map to TRBD2. The germline V gene encodes CDR1 GTSNPN and CDR2 SVGIG (reference sequence). CDR3 length: 16 amino acids. J lost 2 bases, V lost 0 bases, and 7 bases had no gene match. The CDR3 here is CAWSVGVGLATDTQYF. The CDR3 DNA reads TGTGCCTGGAGTGTAGGGGTTGGACTAGCCACAGATACGCAGTATTTT.

The genes are TRBV6-1 and TRBJ2-1; D is perhaps TRBD2 (6 bases). The CDR3 totals 14 residues. Trimming cost V 5 bases and J 1 base, with 9 bases left between them. The germline gives CDR1 MNHNS, CDR2 SASEGT. The CDR3 reads CASSLAVSYNEQFF. DNA of the CDR3: TGTGCCAGCAGTTTAGCGGTTTCCTACAATGAGCAGTTCTTC.